This T cell receptor beta chain is from a study of blood T cell repertoires in COVID-19. Study-level background: COVID-19 samples from acute and convalescent phases originated in the United States, Italy and Spain.

As processed by the authors: Cell counts per sample came from amplifying reference gene primers. The protocol was immunoSEQ multiplex PCR, while the TCRdb copy is restricted to in-frame clones and leaves out a portion. V, J and clone size derive from that table, while D and trimming were established from the DNA sequence. Among 400,000 to 500,000 clones, about 88% were seen once, and the ten largest hold approximately 1.5%. Recruits, aged roughly 18 to 95 years, lived in some 25 US areas. Sequenced input: PBMCs or T cells enriched from blood (not recorded which). The sequence was collected from a woman under 30 who had been exposed to COVID-19.

The CDR3 spells CASSYSAGNTEAFF. CDR3 nucleotide sequence: TGTGCCAGCAGCTACTCGGCGGGGAACACTGAAGCTTTCTTT. This chain uses TRBV7-9 with TRBJ1-1; D uncertain. The CDR3 is 14 residues long. V lost 4 bases and J lost 1, with 10 bases in between. Looked up from germline, CDR1 is SEHNR and CDR2 is FQNEAQ (reference sequence).